This TCR beta chain stems from a study of blood T cell repertoires in COVID-19 (dated by TCRdb to 2019 to 2021). For the wider study: Samples from collaborators originated in the United States, Italy and Spain and spanned both the acute and convalescent phases of COVID-19. Where HLA class I and class II types were available, the types were taken from metadata supplied by the sample provider, not from assay-based typing. The dataset comprised deeply sampled blood TCRbeta repertoires from subjects exposed to, actively infected with, or recovered from COVID-19. The prospective study material was composed of cDNA or gDNA derived from T cells, B-cell-depleted T cells, or PBMCs. The repertoires were made available in a free public database intended to serve as a resource for research on the immune response to SARS-CoV-2. Sample metadata almost always included a de-identified subject ID, COVID-19 status, age in years and sex. The samples were drawn from the first 160 participants of the ongoing ImmuneRACE study and from 1,254 subjects provided by 6 global collaborators. Findings and caveats that apply to the study as a whole: How much clinical and demographic metadata was included differed by source and by participant, and the metadata was provided uncurated.

Collaborating institutions collected whole blood in K2EDTA tubes following their own protocols. For TCRbeta analysis, collaborators shipped samples as frozen whole blood, isolated PBMCs, or DNA extracted from either of those sample types. CDR1 and CDR2 are read off the germline V gene (reference sequence) as DFQATT and SNEGSKA. V and J lose 6 bases and 5 bases, and a span of 10 bases separates them. Reading from cysteine to phenylalanine, the CDR3 counts 11 amino acids. Just CDR3 DNA is preserved here, 33 bases in frame from base 1. TCRbeta CDR3 regions were amplified from genomic DNA by means of the immunoSEQ Assay, a bias-controlled multiplex PCR. The original methods were these. Within the assay, amplification of reference gene primers was used to estimate how many nucleated cells each sample contained. Sequence reads were collapsed and filtered to measure the absolute abundance of every unique TCRbeta CDR3 rearrangement. For each sample, productive Simpson clonality was calculated by taking the square root of Simpson's diversity index across productive rearrangements. In its TCRdb copy, this immuneACCESS table keeps in-frame sequences only and misses some clones. Where compared with another copy, unresolved V genes explain less than half of these, and the others have no known cause. V and J calls and clone size are as listed in that table; D and trimming were resolved from the DNA. The sample table contains 200,000 to 300,000 clones; only one count was recorded for 85% of them. The top ten clonotypes cover roughly 6.4% of the sample.

As to this clone: What this receptor recognizes is not known. Base qualities were left out, and no much larger clone turns up one base away.

The material sequenced was peripheral blood. The chain links TRBV20-1 with TRBJ2-5; the D gene is perhaps TRBD2, from 5 matching bases. This clonotype was obtained from a woman in her sixties or seventies with active or convalescent COVID-19. The CDR3 protein sequence reads: CSAVASETQYF. The DNA reads as follows: TGCAGTGCGGTAGCGTCCGAGACCCAGTACTTC.